The sequence of this T cell receptor beta chain was determined in a study of T-cell reconstitution after alpha-beta-depleted transplantation in children. As it was prepared, the TCRbeta library received unique molecular identifiers. Each CDR3 protein gets one entry after TCRdb re-called the PCR reads with MiXCR. The sample lists about 370,000 distinct CDR3 sequences; 20% were seen once. The sequence came from a human donor who donated a stem cell graft to a child with acute myeloid leukemia. Here the sequenced sample was PBMCs from the stem cell graft donor, taken from the stem cell graft.

The DNA for the CDR3 is TGTGCCAGCAGCTTAAATCCAGGAGGGAATCGGGAGCAGTACTTC. It encodes CASSLNPGGNREQYF. The chain has TRBV7-3 and TRBJ2-7; D is perhaps TRBD2 (6 bases). This CDR3 is 15 amino acids long. Germline values: CDR1 SGHTA, CDR2 FQGTGA. Trimming took off 1 base at V and 7 bases at J, with 17 bases between the two ends.